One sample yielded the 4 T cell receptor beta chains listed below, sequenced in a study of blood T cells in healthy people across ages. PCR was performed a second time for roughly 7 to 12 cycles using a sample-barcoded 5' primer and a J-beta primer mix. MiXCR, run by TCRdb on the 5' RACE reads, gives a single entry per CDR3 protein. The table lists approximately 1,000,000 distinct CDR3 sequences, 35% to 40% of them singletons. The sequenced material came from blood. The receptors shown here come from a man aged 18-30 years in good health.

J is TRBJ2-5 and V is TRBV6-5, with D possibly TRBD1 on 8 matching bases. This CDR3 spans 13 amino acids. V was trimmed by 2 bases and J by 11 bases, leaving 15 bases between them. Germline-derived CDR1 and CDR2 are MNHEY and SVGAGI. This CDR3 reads CASSYRQGREQYF. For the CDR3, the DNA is TGTGCCAGCAGTTACAGACAGGGGAGGGAGCAGTACTTC.

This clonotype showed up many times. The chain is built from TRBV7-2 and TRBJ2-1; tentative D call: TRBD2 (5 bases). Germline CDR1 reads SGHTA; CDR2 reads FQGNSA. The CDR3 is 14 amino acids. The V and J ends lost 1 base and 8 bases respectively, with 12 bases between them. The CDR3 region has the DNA TGTGCCAGCAGCTTAGATGAAGGGCGGGATGAGCAGTTCTTC. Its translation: CASSLDEGRDEQFF.

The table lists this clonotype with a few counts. CDR3 sequence (DNA): TGTGCCAGCAGCCAAGGGGGTCTAGCGCCTAGCACAGATACGCAGTATTTT. This encodes CASSQGGLAPSTDTQYF. The gene calls are TRBV3-1 and TRBJ2-3; the D gene is possibly TRBD2 (6 bases). Germline CDR1 is LGHDT and CDR2 is YNNKEL (reference sequence). The CDR3 is 17 amino acids. Trimming shortened V by 1 base and J by 0 bases, and 14 bases separated the two germline ends.

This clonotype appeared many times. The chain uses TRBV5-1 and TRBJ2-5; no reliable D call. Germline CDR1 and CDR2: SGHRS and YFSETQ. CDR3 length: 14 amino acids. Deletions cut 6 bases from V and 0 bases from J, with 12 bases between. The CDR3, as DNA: TGCGCCAGCAAAGGCACGACCTACCAAGAGACCCAGTACTTC. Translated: CASKGTTYQETQYF. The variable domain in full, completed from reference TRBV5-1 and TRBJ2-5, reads KAGVTQTPRYLIKTRGQQVTLSCSPISGHRSVSWYQQTPGQGLQFLFEYFSETQRNKGNFPGRFSGRQFSNSRSEMNVSTLELGDSALYLCASKGTTYQETQYFGPGTRLLVL.